The rows below give T cell receptor beta chains drawn from one sample of a study of T cell responses to AZD1222 COVID-19 vaccine. Sequencing was performed with immunoSEQ multiplex PCR; in TCRdb, only in-frame clones are kept and a portion is missing. This sample has 90,000 to 150,000 clones, with around nine tenths found just once. Sequencing was performed on peripheral blood, taken on day 0 of AZD1222 vaccination. These receptors all come from an adult in good health. CDR3s leave out the opening cysteine and the closing phenylalanine or tryptophan. The order of the fields is J gene, V gene, CDR3 protein.

>TRBJ1-2|TRBV18
ASSTNSDRQNYGYT
>TRBJ1-1|TRBV9
ASSAGDRVVTEAF
>TRBJ1-2|TRBV21-1
ASSKEGDRDKGGYT
>TRBJ1-1|TRBV15
ATSRDLNKGWISTEAF
>TRBJ2-3|TRBV7-9
ASSLLGDADTQY
>TRBJ1-6|TRBV5-1
ATSPDSYNSPLH
>TRBJ1-2|TRBV19
ASSRRGYYGYT
>TRBJ2-3|TRBV9
ASSAQGTSGLTDTQY
>TRBJ2-3|TRBV6-2/TRBV6-3
ASSLGTSGADTQY
>TRBJ2-5|TRBV5-4
ASSSPGLRETQY
>TRBJ1-5|TRBV10-2
ASTLDRNQPQH
>TRBJ1-5|TRBV18
ASSGQGDQPQH
>TRBJ1-3|TRBV9
ASSVGDTLSGNTIY
>TRBJ2-7|TRBV11-2
ASSATGTIEQY